These 4 T cell receptor beta chains originate from one sample sequenced in a study of cytomegalovirus exposure and HLA in healthy donors. This PCR relied on a set of 60 Vbeta primers and 13 Jbeta primers. Clones were read by immunoSEQ multiplex PCR, and TCRdb kept only the in-frame ones, dropping some. Here the sample spans 250,000 to 350,000 clones, roughly 88% being singletons. The specimen was PBMCs. All receptors come from a man aged 40-50 years in good health and CMV-seropositive.

This chain uses TRBV11-2 with TRBJ2-7; 8 positions agree with TRBD1. The CDR3 covers 14 residues. Unmatched junction bases numbered 3, after V lost 1 base and J lost 4 bases. CDR1 SGHAT and CDR2 FQNNGV come from the germline V gene. As DNA, the CDR3 is TGTGCCAGCAGCTTAGGGACAGGGTTTTACGAGCAGTACTTC. It is translated as CASSLGTGFYEQYF. Full variable domain (missing parts from reference TRBV11-2 and TRBJ2-7): EAGVAQSPRYKIIEKRQSVAFWCNPISGHATLYWYQQILGQGPKLLIQFQNNGVVDDSQLPKDRFSAERLKGVDSTLKIQPAKLEDSAVYLCASSLGTGFYEQYFGPGTRLTVT.

The J gene is TRBJ1-5, the V gene TRBV28; D might be TRBD1 (5 bases). The CDR3 length is 15 residues. CDR1 and CDR2 (germline): MDHEN, SYDVKM. Trimming shortened V by 3 bases and J by 5 bases, and 14 bases separated the two germline ends. The CDR3 DNA follows: TGTGCCAGCAGTTTGTCGGGGGGTTCGTATCAGCCCCAGCATTTT. Protein sequence: CASSLSGGSYQPQHF.

The chain uses TRBV9 and TRBJ2-6; TRBD2 agrees at 11 bases. After removal of 0 bases from V and 0 bases from J, the junction contained 14 bases not matched to a gene. The germline V gene encodes CDR1 SGDLS and CDR2 YYNGEE. CDR3 length: 22 amino acids. CDR3 protein: CASSVARLAGKDSRSGANVLTF. The CDR3 nucleotides read TGTGCCAGCAGCGTAGCTCGACTAGCGGGAAAGGATTCACGCTCTGGGGCCAACGTCCTGACTTTC.

In the case of this clone: Other nucleotide sequences in the sample specify the same CDR3. The V and J genes are TRBV5-1 and TRBJ2-5; TRBD2 matches at 12 bases. The CDR3 extends over 16 amino acids. Germline V gene lookup returns CDR1 SGHRS and CDR2 YFSETQ. After removal of 0 bases from V and 2 bases from J, the junction contained 2 bases not matched to a gene. DNA for the CDR3: TGCGCCAGCAGCTTGGGTGGGACTAGCGGGCAAGAGACCCAGTACTTC. Encoded protein: CASSLGGTSGQETQYF.